This TCR beta chain was observed in a study of CD8+ T cells in alopecia areata. Study summary: Tofacitinib administration to treated patients was oral, at 5 to 10 mg twice daily.

This clone occurred once. Following RNA extraction, reverse transcription yielded cDNA that acted as the sequencing template. The repertoire was sequenced with immunoSEQ multiplex PCR; TCRdb's copy has only in-frame clones and lacks some. Of fewer than 200,000 clones listed, about 63% were seen once; the top ten hold approximately 14%. Germline V gene lookup returns CDR1 SQVTM and CDR2 ANQGSEA. Trimming shortened V by 6 bases and J by 5 bases, and 13 bases separated the two germline ends. CDR3 length equals 12 residues. The chain recombines TRBV29-1 with TRBJ2-5; D could derive from TRBD1 or TRBD2 (5 bases each). The specimen was CD4+ T cells sorted from blood, collected at week 0. This clonotype was obtained from a human donor with alopecia areata. CDR3 bases: TGCAGCGTGGGAGAGGGGTTGGAGACCCAGTACTTC. Its translation: CSVGEGLETQYF.